The source of this T cell receptor beta chain is a study of shared clonotypes between healthy human individuals. The germline V gene encodes CDR1 MDHEN and CDR2 SYDVKM. The CDR3 has 15 residues. The V gene lost 7 bases and the J gene lost 2 bases, with 18 bases spanning the gap. All donors were healthy HIV-negative adults lacking recent acute infections or vaccinations. All participating donors were Caucasian adults from Nashville, Tennessee. Clones were read by immunoSEQ multiplex PCR, and TCRdb kept only the in-frame ones, dropping some. The data hold over a million clones, with roughly 96% observed a single time.

This TCR was recovered from a man aged 25 to 45 in good health. The chain uses TRBV28 and TRBJ2-7; possibly TRBD2 for D (5 bases). What was sequenced was naive CD4+ T cells sorted from blood. Subset specified: CD45RA+ positively selected. Here the CDR3 DNA reads TGTGCCAGCAAACTAGGCCACATGGTACCCTACGAGCAGTACTTC. This encodes CASKLGHMVPYEQYF.